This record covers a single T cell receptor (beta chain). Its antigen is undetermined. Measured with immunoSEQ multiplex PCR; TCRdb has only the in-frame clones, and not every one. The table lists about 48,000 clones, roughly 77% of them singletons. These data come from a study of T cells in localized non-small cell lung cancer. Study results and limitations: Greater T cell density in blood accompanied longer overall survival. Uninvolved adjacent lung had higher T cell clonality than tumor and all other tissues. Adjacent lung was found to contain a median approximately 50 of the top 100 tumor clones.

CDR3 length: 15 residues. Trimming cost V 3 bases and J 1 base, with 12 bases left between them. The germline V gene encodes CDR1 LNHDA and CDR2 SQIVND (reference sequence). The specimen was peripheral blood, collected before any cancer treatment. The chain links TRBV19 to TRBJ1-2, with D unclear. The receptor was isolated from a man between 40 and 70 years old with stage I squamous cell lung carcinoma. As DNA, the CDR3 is TGTGCCAGTAGTATGCACAGCCTACGTAACTATGGCTACACCTTC. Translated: CASSMHSLRNYGYTF.